The present T cell receptor (beta chain) was sequenced within a study of T cells in Graves' hyperthyroidism and ophthalmopathy. The source material, RNA transcripts, was used to amplify TCR beta CDR3 regions. A set of HTBI primers served as the primers for a first-round RT-PCR of the TCR CDR3. Via MiXCR, TCRdb re-called the multiplex PCR reads, giving one row per CDR3 protein. This sample has tens of thousands of distinct CDR3 sequences, with 45% to 50% found just once. It was considered stable Graves' hyperthyroidism when ophthalmopathy did not progress within 18 months. A patient was excluded if there was uncontrolled infection, other autoimmune disease, pregnancy or lactation. This clonotype was seen at least ten times. The TCR was taken from a woman aged 45 to 65 with Graves' hyperthyroidism. Sequencing was done on a sample of peripheral blood or thyroid tissue (not recorded which).

CDR3 sequence reads: CASSFPAWGTDYYGYTF. The CDR3, as DNA: TGTGCCAGCAGTTTTCCCGCGTGGGGCACTGATTACTATGGCTACACCTTC. The V call is TRBV28, the J call TRBJ1-2, with D maybe TRBD1 (5 bases). CDR3 length equals 17 residues. CDR1 MDHEN and CDR2 SYDVKM come from the germline V gene. V was clipped by 3 bases and J by 3 bases, with 20 bases between them.